One and the same sample provided the 2 T cell receptor beta chains below, sequenced in a study of tumor-infiltrating lymphocytes in primary liver carcinoma. Germline DNA was also extracted, and blood RNA derived from unsorted whole blood. Researchers generated TCR beta cDNA from roughly 510 ng of total RNA, relying on a constant-region primer. Libraries covering TCR beta were generated through three nested multiplex PCR rounds (using a slightly modified ARM-PCR). The first two PCR rounds used TRBV1-TRBV30 forward primers with a C-beta reverse primer, roughly 11 cycles each. From the multiplex PCR reads, TCRdb called clonotypes with MiXCR, one entry per CDR3 protein. Of 320,000 or so distinct CDR3 sequences in the sample, about 62% are singletons; the top ten hold around 9.5%. The sequencing sample was made of peripheral blood. These receptors were obtained from a man aged 35 to 55 with primary liver carcinoma and hepatitis B virus infection.

The chain is built from TRBV4-2 and TRBJ2-2, with D possibly matching TRBD1 (6 bases). Trimming took off 0 bases at V and 4 bases at J, with 15 bases between the two ends. This CDR3 has 17 amino acids. Germline lookup yields CDR1 LGHNA and CDR2 YNFKEQ. This CDR3 is CASSQDSFRGGTGELFF. CDR3 sequence (DNA): TGTGCCAGCAGCCAAGATTCGTTTCGAGGGGGCACCGGGGAGCTGTTTTTT.

Ten or more counts support this clonotype. The CDR3 DNA is TGTGCCAGCAGCCCTCGGACAGGGAATTCACCCCTCCACTTT. It encodes CASSPRTGNSPLHF. This chain joins TRBV11-1 and TRBJ1-6, with 8 bases fitting TRBD1. There are 14 residues in the CDR3. CDR1 SGHAT and CDR2 FQDESV come from the germline V gene (reference sequence). The junction had 4 bases not matched to a gene; V was cut back by 5 bases and J by 7 bases.